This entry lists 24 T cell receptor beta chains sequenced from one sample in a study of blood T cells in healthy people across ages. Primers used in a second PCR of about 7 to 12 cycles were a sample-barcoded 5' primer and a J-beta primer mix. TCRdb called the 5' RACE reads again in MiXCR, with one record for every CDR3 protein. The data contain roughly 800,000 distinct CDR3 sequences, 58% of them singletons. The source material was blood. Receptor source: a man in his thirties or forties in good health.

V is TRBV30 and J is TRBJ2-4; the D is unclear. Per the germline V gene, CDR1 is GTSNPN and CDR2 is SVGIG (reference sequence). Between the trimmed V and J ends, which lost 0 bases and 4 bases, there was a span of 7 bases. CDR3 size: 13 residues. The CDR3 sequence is CAWSVNEKNIQYF. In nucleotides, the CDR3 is TGTGCCTGGAGTGTAAATGAGAAAAACATTCAGTACTTC.

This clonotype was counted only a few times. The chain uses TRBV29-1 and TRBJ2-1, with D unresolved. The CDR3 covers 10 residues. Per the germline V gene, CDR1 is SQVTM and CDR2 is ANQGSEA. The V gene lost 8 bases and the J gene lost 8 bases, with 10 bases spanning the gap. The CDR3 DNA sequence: TGCAGCTCTACAGATTATGAGCAGTTCTTC. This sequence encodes CSSTDYEQFF.

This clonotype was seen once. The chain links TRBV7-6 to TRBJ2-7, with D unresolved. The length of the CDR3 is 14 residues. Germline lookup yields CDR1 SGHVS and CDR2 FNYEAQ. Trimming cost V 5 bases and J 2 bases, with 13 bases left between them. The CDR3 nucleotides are TGTGCCAGCAGCCCCCGACTTGCTACCTACGAGCAGTACTTC. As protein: CASSPRLATYEQYF.

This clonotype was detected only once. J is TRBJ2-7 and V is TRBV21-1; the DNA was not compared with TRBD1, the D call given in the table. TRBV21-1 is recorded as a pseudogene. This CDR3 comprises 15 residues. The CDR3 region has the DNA TGTGCCAGCAGCAAAGGGGACAGGGGGGCCTACGAGCAGTACTTC. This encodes CASSKGDRGAYEQYF.

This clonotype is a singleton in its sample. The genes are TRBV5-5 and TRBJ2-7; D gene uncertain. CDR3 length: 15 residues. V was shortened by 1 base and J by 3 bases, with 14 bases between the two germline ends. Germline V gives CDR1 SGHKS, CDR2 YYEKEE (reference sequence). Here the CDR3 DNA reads TGTGCCAGCAGCTTGTACACTAAAGGAAACTACGAGCAGTACTTC. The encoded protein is CASSLYTKGNYEQYF.

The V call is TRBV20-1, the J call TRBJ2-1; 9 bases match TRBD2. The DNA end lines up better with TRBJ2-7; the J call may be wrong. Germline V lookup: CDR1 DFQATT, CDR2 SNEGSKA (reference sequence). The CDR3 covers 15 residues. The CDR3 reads CSARDSGGTNYEQYF. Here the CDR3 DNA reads TGCAGTGCTAGAGATAGCGGGGGCACGAACTACGAGCAGTACTTC.

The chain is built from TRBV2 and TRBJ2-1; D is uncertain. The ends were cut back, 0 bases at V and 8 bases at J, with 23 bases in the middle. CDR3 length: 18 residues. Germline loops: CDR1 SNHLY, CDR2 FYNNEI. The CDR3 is CASSEANAVKFRVYEQFF. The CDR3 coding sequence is TGTGCCAGCAGTGAAGCAAACGCCGTTAAATTTCGGGTATATGAGCAGTTCTTC.

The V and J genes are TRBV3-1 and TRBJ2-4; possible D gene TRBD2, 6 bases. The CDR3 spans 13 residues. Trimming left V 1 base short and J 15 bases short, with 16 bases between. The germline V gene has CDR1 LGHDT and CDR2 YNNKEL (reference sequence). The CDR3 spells CASSQGQRGLRYF. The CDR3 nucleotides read TGTGCCAGCAGCCAAGGTCAACGGGGACTTCGGTACTTC.

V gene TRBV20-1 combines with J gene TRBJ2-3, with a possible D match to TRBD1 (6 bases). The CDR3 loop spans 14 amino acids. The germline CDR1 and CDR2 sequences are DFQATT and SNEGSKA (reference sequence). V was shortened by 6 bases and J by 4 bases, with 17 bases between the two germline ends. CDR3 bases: TGCAGTGCCCCAGGGGTGTTGGACGCAGATACGCAGTATTTT. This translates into CSAPGVLDADTQYF.

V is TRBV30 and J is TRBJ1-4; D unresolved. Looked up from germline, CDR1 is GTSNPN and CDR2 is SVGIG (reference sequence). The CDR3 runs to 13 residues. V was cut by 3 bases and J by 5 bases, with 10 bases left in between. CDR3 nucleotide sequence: TGTGCCTGGAGGCGGATGGGGAATGAAAAACTGTTTTTT. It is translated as CAWRRMGNEKLFF.

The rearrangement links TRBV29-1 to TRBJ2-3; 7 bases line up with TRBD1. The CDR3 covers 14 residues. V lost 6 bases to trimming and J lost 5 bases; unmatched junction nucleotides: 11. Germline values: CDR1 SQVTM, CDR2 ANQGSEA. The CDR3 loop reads CSVDQTGQGDTQYF. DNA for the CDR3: TGCAGCGTGGACCAGACAGGGCAGGGAGATACGCAGTATTTT.

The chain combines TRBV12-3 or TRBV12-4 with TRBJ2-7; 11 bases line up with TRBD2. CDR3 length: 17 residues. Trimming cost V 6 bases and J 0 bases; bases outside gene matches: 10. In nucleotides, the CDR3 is TGTGCCAGCAGCCGACAAACGGGACTAGCGGTCTCCTACGAGCAGTACTTC. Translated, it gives CASSRQTGLAVSYEQYF.

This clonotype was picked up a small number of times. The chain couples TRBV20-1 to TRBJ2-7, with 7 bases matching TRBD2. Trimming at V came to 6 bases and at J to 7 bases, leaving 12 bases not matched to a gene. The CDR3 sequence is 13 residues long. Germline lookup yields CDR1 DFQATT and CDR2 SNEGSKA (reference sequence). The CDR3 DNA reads TGCAGTGCCCCCGGGCCGGCGGGAGATGAGCAGTACTTC. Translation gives CSAPGPAGDEQYF.

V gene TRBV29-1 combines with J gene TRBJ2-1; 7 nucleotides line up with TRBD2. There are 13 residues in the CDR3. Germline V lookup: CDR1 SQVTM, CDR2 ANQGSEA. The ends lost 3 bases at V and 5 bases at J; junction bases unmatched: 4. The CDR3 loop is CSVDAGDDNEQFF. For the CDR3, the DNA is TGCAGCGTTGACGCGGGAGACGACAATGAGCAGTTCTTC.

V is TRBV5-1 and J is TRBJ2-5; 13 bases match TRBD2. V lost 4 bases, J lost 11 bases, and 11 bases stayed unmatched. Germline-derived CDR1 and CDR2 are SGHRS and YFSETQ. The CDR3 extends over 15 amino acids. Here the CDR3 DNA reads TGCGCCAGCAGCATGACTAGCGGGGGGCTGGTTGAGCAGTACTTC. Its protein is CASSMTSGGLVEQYF. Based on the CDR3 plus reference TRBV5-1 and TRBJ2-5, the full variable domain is KAGVTQTPRYLIKTRGQQVTLSCSPISGHRSVSWYQQTPGQGLQFLFEYFSETQRNKGNFPGRFSGRQFSNSRSEMNVSTLELGDSALYLCASSMTSGGLVEQYFGPGTRLLVL.

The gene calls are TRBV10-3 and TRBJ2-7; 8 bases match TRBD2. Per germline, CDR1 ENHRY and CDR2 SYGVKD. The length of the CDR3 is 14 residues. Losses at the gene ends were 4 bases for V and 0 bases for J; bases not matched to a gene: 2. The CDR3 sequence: CAISASGYSYEQYF. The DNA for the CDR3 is TGTGCCATCAGTGCTAGCGGGTACTCCTACGAGCAGTACTTC.

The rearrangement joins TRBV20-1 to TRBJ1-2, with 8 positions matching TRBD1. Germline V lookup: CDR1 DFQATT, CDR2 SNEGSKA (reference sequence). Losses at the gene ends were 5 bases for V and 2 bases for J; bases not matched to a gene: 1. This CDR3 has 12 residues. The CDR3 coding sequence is TGCAGTGCTTGGACAGGGAACTATGGCTACACCTTC. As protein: CSAWTGNYGYTF.

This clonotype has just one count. The CDR3 region has the DNA TGTGCTAGTGGTTCGGACAGGGTGAATCAGCCCCAGCATTTT. It translates to CASGSDRVNQPQHF. V is TRBV12-5 and J is TRBJ1-5, with 8 bases fitting TRBD1. This CDR3 has 14 amino acids. The trim removed 4 bases at V and 4 bases at J, leaving 3 bases unmatched. Per germline, CDR1 LGHNT and CDR2 FRNRAP.

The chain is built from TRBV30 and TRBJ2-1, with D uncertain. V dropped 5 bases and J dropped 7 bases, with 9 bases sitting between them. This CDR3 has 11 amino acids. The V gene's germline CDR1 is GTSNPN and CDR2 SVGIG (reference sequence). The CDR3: CAWDVTNEQFF. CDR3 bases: TGTGCCTGGGACGTAACTAATGAGCAGTTCTTC.

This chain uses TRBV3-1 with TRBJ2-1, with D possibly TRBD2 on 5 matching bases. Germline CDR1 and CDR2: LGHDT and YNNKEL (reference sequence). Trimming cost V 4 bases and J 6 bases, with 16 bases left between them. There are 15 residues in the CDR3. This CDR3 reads CASSPSRELANEQFF. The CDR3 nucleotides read TGTGCCAGCAGCCCTAGCCGTGAATTGGCCAATGAGCAGTTCTTC.

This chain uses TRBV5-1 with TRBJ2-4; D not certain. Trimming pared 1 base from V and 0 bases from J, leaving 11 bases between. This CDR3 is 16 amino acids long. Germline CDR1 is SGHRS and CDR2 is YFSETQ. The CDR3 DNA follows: TGCGCCAGCAGCTTGTTCTTTAGTGGAGCCAAAAACATTCAGTACTTC. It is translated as CASSLFFSGAKNIQYF.

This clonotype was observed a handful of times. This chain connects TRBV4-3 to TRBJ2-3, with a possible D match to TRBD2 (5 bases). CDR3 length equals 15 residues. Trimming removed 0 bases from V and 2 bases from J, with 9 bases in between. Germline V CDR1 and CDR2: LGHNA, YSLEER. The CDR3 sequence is CASSQDKRFTDTQYF. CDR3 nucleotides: TGCGCCAGCAGCCAAGATAAGCGGTTCACAGATACGCAGTATTTT.

CDR3 in DNA: TGTGCCAGCAGCTTCCCGACGGGAGGTACCTACGAGCAGTACTTC. Its protein product is CASSFPTGGTYEQYF. The chain uses TRBV7-2 and TRBJ2-7; 7 bases are a match to TRBD2. V gave up 3 bases and J gave up 2 bases; unmatched junction bases: 7. CDR3 size: 15 residues. CDR1 and CDR2 (germline): SGHTA, FQGNSA.

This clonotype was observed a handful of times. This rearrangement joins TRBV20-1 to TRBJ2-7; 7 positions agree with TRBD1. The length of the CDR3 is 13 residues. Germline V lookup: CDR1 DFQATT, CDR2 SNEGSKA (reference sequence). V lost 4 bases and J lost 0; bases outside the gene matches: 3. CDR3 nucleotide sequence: TGCAGTGCTACTGGACAGGACTCCTACGAGCAGTACTTC. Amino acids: CSATGQDSYEQYF.